This T cell receptor beta chain was recorded in a study of immune heterogeneity within non-small cell lung tumors. Study background: In total, the tumors were 4 squamous cell carcinomas, some ten non-squamous carcinomas and 1 not otherwise specified. Whole-study findings and limits: The high-frequency T-cell receptor beta clonotypes mostly did not match up between individual patients. Within each patient, tumor sites shared identical dominant CDR3 beta clonotypes and also held site-unique high-frequency clones.

TCR beta CDR3 was amplified by multiplex PCR using 32 V and 13 J primers. TCRdb analysed the multiplex PCR reads with MiXCR anew, one entry per CDR3 protein. The repertoire has 10,000 to 13,000 distinct CDR3 sequences, less than 30% of them found once; the top ten carry roughly 8.3%. The CDR3 sequence is 15 residues long. V was pared by 2 bases and J by 5 bases, with 13 bases between. CDR1 is SEHNR, CDR2 FQNEAQ, per germline (reference sequence). Template input was genomic DNA from bulk tumor (600 ng per sample). Primary tumors were biopsied several times each, far apart, intraoperatively. Their non-small cell lung cancer was newly diagnosed and untreated, and the patients underwent curative surgery. Donors comprised newly diagnosed non-small cell lung cancer patients undergoing surgery with curative intent. Concerning this clonotype: Its matching antigen is unknown.

The receptor was derived from a woman aged 55-69 years with non-small cell lung cancer. The sample consisted of lung tumor tissue. The rearrangement uses TRBV7-9 and TRBJ2-1; no clear D gene. CDR3 residues: CASSLPDALNNEQFF. The CDR3 DNA reads TGTGCCAGCAGCTTACCCGATGCGCTTAACAATGAGCAGTTCTTC.